The clone carrying this T cell receptor beta chain was detected a few times. The target antigen is unknown. From germline, CDR1 is SGHDT and CDR2 YYEEEE. Trimming cost V 0 bases and J 10 bases, with 8 bases left between them. CDR3 length: 12 amino acids. The data belong to a study of cytomegalovirus exposure and HLA in healthy donors. Study findings and constraints: One later analysis reportedly identified an Asian-associated ancestry cluster that showed fewer N-insertions than the roughly 620-donor mean. Earlier analysis looked at TCR beta V segments, and most were productive about 87% or about 30% of the time.

The PCR employed 60 Vbeta primers together with 13 Jbeta primers. TCRdb's copy holds only in-frame clones and misses some; the assay was immunoSEQ multiplex PCR. The table records about 120,000 clones, approximately 17% of them present only once. The TCR comes from a female donor in good health and CMV-seropositive. This chain uses TRBV5-6 with TRBJ2-1; the D gene is possibly TRBD2 (5 bases). The sequencing input was PBMCs. In DNA form, the CDR3 reads TGTGCCAGCAGCTTGGGACTATACGAGCAGTTCTTC. It encodes CASSLGLYEQFF. The full variable domain, rest sourced from reference TRBV5-6 and TRBJ2-1, is DAGVTQSPTHLIKTRGQQVTLRCSPKSGHDTVSWYQQALGQGPQFIFQYYEEEERQRGNFPDRFSGHQFPNYSSELNVNALLLGDSALYLCASSLGLYEQFFGPGTRLTVL.